These T cell receptor beta chains were read from a single sample in a study of somatic mutations in cytotoxic T cells in rheumatoid arthritis. Only in-frame clones appear in the TCRdb table, and some are missing; sequencing was by immunoSEQ multiplex PCR. The table records 15,000 to 20,000 clones, about 83% of them present only once. Sequenced sample: CD8+ T cells sorted from blood. The receptors shown here come from a man aged 18 to 29 with rheumatoid arthritis. CDR3s include the opening cysteine and the closing phenylalanine or tryptophan. A D gene is named only where the DNA matches it firmly. Size is stated for part of the rows, as once, few or many counts, or as a class when the clone is expanded.

J gene	clone size	CDR3 length	D gene	V gene	CDR3 DNA	CDR3 protein
TRBJ2-7	.	16	TRBD2	TRBV11-2	TGTGCCAGCAGCACTCTCAGCGGGGGGGCCGCCTACGAGCAGTACTTC	CASSTLSGGAAYEQYF
TRBJ1-1	.	13	.	TRBV7-9	TGTGCCAGCAGCTTATATATTAACGGTGAAGCTTTCTTT	CASSLYINGEAFF
TRBJ2-1	.	15	TRBD2	TRBV9	TGTGCCAGCAGCGCCGATCCAGCGGGGGTGGATGAGCAGTTCTTC	CASSADPAGVDEQFF
TRBJ2-1	.	19	TRBD2	TRBV4-3	TGCGCCAGCAGCCAAGGTTGGACTAGCGGGGGGTACCGCTACAATGAGCAGTTCTTC	CASSQGWTSGGYRYNEQFF
TRBJ1-1	once	17	.	TRBV28	TGTGCCAGCAGTCTAGCCTCCGACGGGACCCAGGGACCTGAAGCTTTCTTT	CASSLASDGTQGPEAFF
TRBJ1-1	.	16	.	TRBV2	TGTGCCAGCAGTGAAAGCCAGGGACTCATGAACACTGAAGCTTTCTTT	CASSESQGLMNTEAFF
TRBJ1-2	.	14	.	TRBV19	TGTGCCAGTACCCTAGGGGGTACTAACTATGGCTACACCTTC	CASTLGGTNYGYTF
TRBJ1-1	.	15	.	TRBV6-6	TGTGCCAGCAACCTACAGAGGACCGTGGCCACTGAAGCTTTCTTT	CASNLQRTVATEAFF
TRBJ1-4	.	14	.	TRBV7-8	TGTGCCAGCAGAGGAGGGGTTGCTAATGAAAAACTGTTTTTT	CASRGGVANEKLFF
TRBJ1-4	.	15	.	TRBV6-5	TGTGCCAGCAGTTACTCTAGGGGCGCAGGGGAAAAACTGTTTTTT	CASSYSRGAGEKLFF
TRBJ2-7	.	15	TRBD1	TRBV7-6	TGTGCCAGCAGCTTATTGACAGGGGACCCTTACGAGCAGTACTTC	CASSLLTGDPYEQYF
TRBJ2-5	.	13	.	TRBV5-4	TGTGCCAGCAGCGCAAGCGTACCAGGGACCCAGTACTTC	CASSASVPGTQYF
TRBJ1-6	few	14	TRBD1	TRBV28	TGTGCCAGCAGCCGACAGGGGAGGAATTCACCCCTCCACTTT	CASSRQGRNSPLHF
TRBJ2-7	.	15	TRBD1	TRBV6-5	TGTGCCAGCAGTTACTTAGGACAGGGCTCCTACGAGCAGTACTTC	CASSYLGQGSYEQYF
TRBJ2-7	once	19	.	TRBV15	TGTGCCACCAGCAGAGGTACCCCGATAACGATAGGGGTACCATACGAGCAGTACTTC	CATSRGTPITIGVPYEQYF
TRBJ2-2	.	15	.	TRBV30	TGTGCCTGGAGCCACCTCGGAGAGGGCACCGGGGAGCTGTTTTTT	CAWSHLGEGTGELFF
TRBJ1-1	.	15	.	TRBV6-5	TGTGCCAGCAGTTACTCAACAGGGAGTAGGGCTGAAGCTTTCTTT	CASSYSTGSRAEAFF
TRBJ2-1	.	14	.	TRBV9	TGTGCCAGCAGCGTCCAGACTAGTAAGGATGAGCAGTTCTTC	CASSVQTSKDEQFF
TRBJ2-7	.	18	TRBD1	TRBV19	TGTGCCAGTAGTATGGCTATGATACGGGACAGGGGGATCTACGAGCAGTACTTC	CASSMAMIRDRGIYEQYF
TRBJ1-2	.	12	.	TRBV11-2	TGTGCCAGCAGCCTTGGACAGATGGGCTACACCTTC	CASSLGQMGYTF
TRBJ2-7	.	18	.	TRBV14	TGTGCCAGCAGCCAAGAATGGGGCTACTCGTCCCCCTTCTACGAGCAGTACTTC	CASSQEWGYSSPFYEQYF
TRBJ2-7	.	14	.	TRBV19	TGTGCCAGTAGCCCTTTGGGGAGCTCCTACGAGCAGTACTTC	CASSPLGSSYEQYF
TRBJ1-6	.	17	.	TRBV4-1	TGCGCCAGCAGCCAAGATTTCGGCAGCGGAGCCCATTCACCCCTCCACTTT	CASSQDFGSGAHSPLHF
TRBJ1-2	.	11	.	TRBV28	TGTGCCAGCGGATGGCCGGAAGGCTACACCTTC	CASGWPEGYTF
TRBJ2-7	.	19	.	TRBV5-6	TGTGCCAGCAGCGCTACCGGGACAGCGGGACTAGGGACTACCTACGAGCAGTACTTC	CASSATGTAGLGTTYEQYF
TRBJ1-5	.	15	.	TRBV15	TGTGCCACCAGCACCGGGGGAGGAAGCAATCAGCCCCAGCATTTT	CATSTGGGSNQPQHF
TRBJ2-1	few	14	.	TRBV7-7	TGTGCTAGCAGCGCACAGGGATACGGGAATGAGCAGTTCTTC	CASSAQGYGNEQFF
TRBJ2-5	.	15	.	TRBV6-5	TGTGCCAGCAGTTATTTTGGACAGCTCGGGGAGACCCAGTACTTC	CASSYFGQLGETQYF
TRBJ2-7	.	16	.	TRBV2	TGTGCCAGCATCAAAGACACGGGGACCGTCGTCTACGAGCAGTACTTC	CASIKDTGTVVYEQYF
TRBJ1-5	.	21	TRBD1	TRBV4-3	TGCGCCAGCAGCCAAAATCTGTTCGCGAGGACAGGGGGAAAGAGCAATCAGCCCCAGCATTTT	CASSQNLFARTGGKSNQPQHF
TRBJ1-1	.	15	TRBD1	TRBV4-1	TGCGCCAGCAGCCAAGAGGTACAGGGGACTACTGAAGCTTTCTTT	CASSQEVQGTTEAFF
TRBJ1-1	.	15	.	TRBV5-6	TGTGCCAGCATCCCCCAGGGGTTGGGGAACACTGAAGCTTTCTTT	CASIPQGLGNTEAFF
TRBJ2-7	.	16	.	TRBV4-1	TGCGCCAGCAGCCAAAAAAAGGCCGGGAGCTCCTACGAGCAGTACTTC	CASSQKKAGSSYEQYF
TRBJ1-1	.	17	TRBD1	TRBV11-2	TGTGCCAGCAGCACGACAGGGGGTACGATCTTCAACACTGAAGCTTTCTTT	CASSTTGGTIFNTEAFF
TRBJ1-1	.	14	.	TRBV7-9	TGTGCCAGCGTATGGGGGAACATGAACACTGAAGCTTTCTTT	CASVWGNMNTEAFF
TRBJ1-5	few	12	.	TRBV7-9	TGTGCCAGCAGTCGCCCCACTCAGCCCCAGCATTTT	CASSRPTQPQHF
TRBJ2-3	.	17	TRBD2	TRBV4-3	TGCGCCAGCAGCCAAGATTGGCTAGCGGGGGGGGAAGATACGCAGTATTTT	CASSQDWLAGGEDTQYF
TRBJ2-7	.	13	.	TRBV11-2	TGTGCCAGCAGCTTAATCATTGACTACGAGCAGTACTTC	CASSLIIDYEQYF
TRBJ2-2	.	15	.	TRBV27	TGTGCCAGCAGTTGGGAAGGGGCGAGTCCGGGGGAGCTGTTTTTT	CASSWEGASPGELFF
TRBJ1-1	.	15	.	TRBV6-6	TGTGCCAGCAGTTACCCTCAGCGAGGACCTACTGAAGCTTTCTTT	CASSYPQRGPTEAFF
TRBJ1-5	.	14	.	TRBV28	TGTGCCAGCAGTCCCCTGGAGGGCAGGCAGCCCCAGCATTTT	CASSPLEGRQPQHF
TRBJ2-7	.	15	TRBD1	TRBV7-9	TGTGCCAGCAGCCCCAAGGGGACAGGGAACTACGAGCAGTACTTC	CASSPKGTGNYEQYF
TRBJ2-7	.	15	TRBD2	TRBV4-3	TGCGCCAGCAGCCAAGGGACTAGCGGGACCTACGAGCAGTACTTC	CASSQGTSGTYEQYF
TRBJ2-5	.	13	.	TRBV7-9	TGTGCCAGCAGCTTTCAGGGTCGTGAGACCCAGTACTTC	CASSFQGRETQYF
TRBJ2-2	.	15	.	TRBV6-5	TGTGCCAGCAGTTACGCGATAGCGTCTACCGGGGAGCTGTTTTTT	CASSYAIASTGELFF
TRBJ1-4	.	16	.	TRBV18	TGTGCCAGCTCACCACTGGGTTCACGGTTTAATGAAAAACTGTTTTTT	CASSPLGSRFNEKLFF
TRBJ2-3	.	14	.	TRBV11-2	TGTGCCAGCAGTTCCCCGCCCGATGAAGATACGCAGTATTTT	CASSSPPDEDTQYF
TRBJ1-5	.	15	.	TRBV4-1	TGCGCCAGCAGCCGCGAAAGCCGGGGATATCAGCCCCAGCATTTT	CASSRESRGYQPQHF
TRBJ1-2	.	13	.	TRBV10-3	TGTGCCATCAGTGAGCCCACAGAAAGGGGCTACACCTTC	CAISEPTERGYTF
TRBJ2-7	.	18	TRBD2	TRBV27	TGTGCCAGCAGTTTATCGATCAGCGGGGGGTTCCGAACCTACGAGCAGTACTTC	CASSLSISGGFRTYEQYF
TRBJ2-1	.	14	.	TRBV19	TGTGCCAGTAGTATATTCAGGGCCTACAATGAGCAGTTCTTC	CASSIFRAYNEQFF
TRBJ1-5	.	14	.	TRBV19	TGTGCCAGTAGTCCGGGGGACACTAATCAGCCCCAGCATTTT	CASSPGDTNQPQHF
TRBJ1-1	.	15	.	TRBV4-3	TGCGCCAGCAGCCACCTAACCGGGACGCCACCCGAAGCTTTCTTT	CASSHLTGTPPEAFF
TRBJ2-2	.	15	.	TRBV4-3	TGCGCCAGCAGCCAAGATCCCTTCTACACCGGGGAGCTGTTTTTT	CASSQDPFYTGELFF
TRBJ1-5	.	14	.	TRBV6-5	TGTGCCAGCAGCAGGGAGTCTAGCAATCAGCCCCAGCATTTT	CASSRESSNQPQHF
TRBJ1-2	.	13	TRBD1	TRBV30	TGTGCCTGGAGTACGACAGGGACCTATGGCTACACCTTC	CAWSTTGTYGYTF